This note documents a single T cell receptor (beta chain) sequence. This specimen belongs to a study of T cells in tumors and immune-related adverse events. Clones were read by immunoSEQ multiplex PCR, and TCRdb kept only the in-frame ones, dropping some. Found here are about 7,300 clones, 94% of them singletons; the top ten hold 2% to 2.5%. The CDR3 totals 16 residues. Per the germline V gene, CDR1 is KGHSH and CDR2 is LQKENI. V was trimmed by 5 bases and J by 5 bases, leaving 21 bases between them. This specimen consisted of lymph node tissue, obtained from a patient treated with anti-PD-1 therapy. The origin of this receptor is a female donor with metastatic renal cell carcinoma. V is TRBV18 and J is TRBJ1-1, with a possible D match to TRBD1 (6 bases). The DNA for the CDR3 is TGTGCCAGCTCAGCTAATTTACAGGGAGTAGGGACTGAAGCTTTCTTT. Its protein product is CASSANLQGVGTEAFF.